This TCR beta chain was identified in a study of blood T cell repertoires in COVID-19. Everyone who took part was roughly 18 to 90 years old, and they came from about two dozen US areas. The repertoire was sequenced with immunoSEQ multiplex PCR; TCRdb's copy has only in-frame clones and lacks some. The profile shows about 280,000 clones, 70% to 90% of them singletons. Sample: PBMCs or T cells enriched from blood (not recorded which). The receptor was isolated from a woman aged 40 to 49 who had recovered from COVID-19.

CDR3 nucleotide sequence: TGTGCCATCAGTGCCCATAGGACAGGGCCTGGAAACACCATATATTTT. Translation gives CAISAHRTGPGNTIYF. This chain connects TRBV10-3 to TRBJ1-3, with TRBD1 identical over 8 bases. CDR3 length equals 16 residues. V lost 4 bases and J lost 2; bases outside the gene matches: 7. The V gene's germline CDR1 is ENHRY and CDR2 SYGVKD.